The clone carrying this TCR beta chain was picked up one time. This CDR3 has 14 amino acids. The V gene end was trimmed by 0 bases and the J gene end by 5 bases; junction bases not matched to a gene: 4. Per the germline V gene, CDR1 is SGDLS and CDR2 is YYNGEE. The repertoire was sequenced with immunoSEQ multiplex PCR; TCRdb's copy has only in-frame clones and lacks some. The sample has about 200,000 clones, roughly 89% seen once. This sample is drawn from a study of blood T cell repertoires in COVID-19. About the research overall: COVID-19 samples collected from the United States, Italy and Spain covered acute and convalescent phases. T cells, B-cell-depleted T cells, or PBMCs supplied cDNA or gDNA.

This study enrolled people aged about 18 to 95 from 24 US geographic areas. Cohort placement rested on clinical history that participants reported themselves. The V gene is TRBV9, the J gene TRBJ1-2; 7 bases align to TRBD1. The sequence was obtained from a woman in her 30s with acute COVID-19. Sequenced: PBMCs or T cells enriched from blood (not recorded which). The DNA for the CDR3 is TGTGCCAGCAGCGTAGACAGGGGATTATATGGCTACACCTTC. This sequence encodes CASSVDRGLYGYTF.